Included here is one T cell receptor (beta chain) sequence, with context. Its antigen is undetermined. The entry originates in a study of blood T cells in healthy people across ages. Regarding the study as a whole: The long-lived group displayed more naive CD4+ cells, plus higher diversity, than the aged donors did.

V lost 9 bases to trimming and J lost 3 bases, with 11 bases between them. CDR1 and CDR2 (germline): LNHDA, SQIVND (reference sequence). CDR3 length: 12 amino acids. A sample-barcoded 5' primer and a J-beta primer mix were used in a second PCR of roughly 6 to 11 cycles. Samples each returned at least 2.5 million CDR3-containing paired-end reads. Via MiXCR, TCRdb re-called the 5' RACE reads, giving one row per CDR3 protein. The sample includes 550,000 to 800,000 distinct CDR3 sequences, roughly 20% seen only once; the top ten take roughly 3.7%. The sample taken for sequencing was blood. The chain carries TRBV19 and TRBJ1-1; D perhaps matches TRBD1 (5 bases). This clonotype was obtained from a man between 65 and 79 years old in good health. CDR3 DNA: TGTGCCAGCTCGGGGGATTACACTGAAGCTTTCTTT. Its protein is CASSGDYTEAFF.